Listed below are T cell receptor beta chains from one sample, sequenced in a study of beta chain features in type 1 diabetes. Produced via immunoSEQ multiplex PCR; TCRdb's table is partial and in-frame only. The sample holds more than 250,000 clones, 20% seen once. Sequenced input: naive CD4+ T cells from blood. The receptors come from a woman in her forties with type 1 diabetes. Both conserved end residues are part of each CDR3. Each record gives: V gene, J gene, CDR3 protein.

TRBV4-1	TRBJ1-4	CASSQWGGGEKLFF
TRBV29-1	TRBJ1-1	CSVVTGFGGNTEAFF
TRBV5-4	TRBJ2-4	CASSLEGDRQFHF
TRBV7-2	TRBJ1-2	CASSVINGYTF
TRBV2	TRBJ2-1	CASSDRYEQFF
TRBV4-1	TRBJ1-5	CASSPQSGDSNQPQHF
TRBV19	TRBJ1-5	CASSLLPGQGASQPQHF
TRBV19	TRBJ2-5	CASSMGAQETQYF
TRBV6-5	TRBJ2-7	CASSYSRAGDVKQYF
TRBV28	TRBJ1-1	CASSTTANTEAFF
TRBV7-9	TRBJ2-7	CASSPSGYEQYF
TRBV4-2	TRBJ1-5	CASSSQGQGQPQHF
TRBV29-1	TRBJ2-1	CSVEGTGNHNEQFF
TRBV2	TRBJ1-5	CASLAELGNQPQHF
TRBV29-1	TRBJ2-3	CSVEGKTSGSRGGTDTQYF
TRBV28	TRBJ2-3	CASSSPDLHGTDTQYF
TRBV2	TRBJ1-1	CACLVTGGPYSQAFF
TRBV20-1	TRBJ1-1	CSARSDTEAFF
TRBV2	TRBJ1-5	CASSEATGGQPQHF
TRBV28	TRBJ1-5	CATSRGVRPNNQPQHF
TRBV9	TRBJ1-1	CASSATGDTEAFF
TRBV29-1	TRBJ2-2	CSGGRQGSTGELFF
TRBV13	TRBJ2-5	CASSSGTYQETQYF
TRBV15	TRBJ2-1	CATSRPGMVGKNEQFF
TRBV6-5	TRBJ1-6	CASSYSRAGQNSPLHF
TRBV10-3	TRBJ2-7	CAIKFEGGPYEQYF
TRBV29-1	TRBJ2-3	CSVGGRLTDTQYF
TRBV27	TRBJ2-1	CASSLSGTSMNNEQFF
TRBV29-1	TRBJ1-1	CSARKGGLNTEAFF